The 20 T cell receptor beta chains listed next were all sequenced from one sample in a study of blood T cell repertoires in COVID-19. TCRdb's copy holds only in-frame clones and misses some; the assay was immunoSEQ multiplex PCR. The repertoire has hundreds of thousands of clones, roughly 85% of them found once; the top ten carry approximately 7.6%. The sequencing input was peripheral blood. The receptors shown here come from a human donor in a cohort sampled during active COVID-19.

This clone was observed a few times. V and J are TRBV14 and TRBJ1-5; D uncertain. Looked up from germline, CDR1 is SGHDN and CDR2 is FVKESK. The CDR3 runs 13 residues. Between the trimmed V and J ends, which lost 0 bases and 6 bases, there was a span of 6 bases. The CDR3 nucleotides are TGTGCCAGCAGCCAAGAGGGCCGTCAGCCCCAGCATTTT. Residues: CASSQEGRQPQHF.

A few counts support this clone. The chain carries TRBV29-1 and TRBJ1-2; the D gene is possibly TRBD1 (6 bases). The V end lost 0 bases, the J end lost 6 bases, and 14 bases lay between the germline ends. The germline CDR1 and CDR2 sequences are SQVTM and ANQGSEA. The CDR3 length is 14 residues. The CDR3 here is CSVEEGQGINGYTF. The CDR3 region has the DNA TGCAGCGTTGAAGAAGGGCAGGGGATAAATGGCTACACCTTC.

This chain links TRBV18 with TRBJ2-3, with D possibly matching TRBD2 (6 bases). Germline values: CDR1 KGHSH, CDR2 LQKENI. Trimming stripped 8 bases from V and 0 bases from J, with 21 bases between. The CDR3 consists of 17 residues. CDR3 DNA: TGTGCCAGCCACGCGGGGACGCTTTTTCCTAGCACAGATACGCAGTATTTT. Residues: CASHAGTLFPSTDTQYF.

The chain recombines TRBV3-1 (or the pseudogene TRBV3-2) with TRBJ1-3; tentative D call: TRBD1 (6 bases). This CDR3 comprises 14 residues. Germline-derived CDR1 and CDR2 are LGHDT and YNNKEL (reference sequence). Trimming shortened V by 9 bases and J by 4 bases, and 16 bases separated the two germline ends. CDR3 nucleotides: TGTGCCAGTAGTCCCGGGACATACGGAAACACCATATATTTT. Protein: CASSPGTYGNTIYF.

This rearrangement joins TRBV27 to TRBJ1-1; 8 bases line up with TRBD1. The CDR3 contains 21 residues. With 6 bases clipped from V and 4 bases from J, the junction kept 28 bases outside the gene matches. Germline assignment: CDR1 MNHEY and CDR2 SMNVEV (reference sequence). The CDR3 nucleotides read TGTGCCAGCAGCCCTCCGGACAGGGCAAGGTGGGGTATCCGGGGGTTCACTGAAGCTTTCTTT. Amino acid sequence: CASSPPDRARWGIRGFTEAFF.

The chain uses TRBV7-9 and TRBJ1-2; 7 bases are shared with TRBD1. Germline CDR1 and CDR2: SEHNR and FQNEAQ (reference sequence). Losses at the gene ends were 4 bases for V and 5 bases for J; bases not matched to a gene: 7. The CDR3 length is 14 residues. The CDR3 spells CASSYRGQGYGYTF. The CDR3 nucleotides are TGTGCCAGCAGCTACAGGGGCCAGGGTTATGGCTACACCTTC.

The V and J genes are TRBV19 and TRBJ2-5; possibly TRBD2 for D (6 bases). The CDR3 totals 14 residues. The germline V gene encodes CDR1 LNHDA and CDR2 SQIVND (reference sequence). Trimming shortened V by 8 bases and J by 0 bases, and 13 bases separated the two germline ends. CDR3 coding DNA: TGTGCCAGTTCGTTGCGGGGATACCAAGAGACCCAGTACTTC. Protein product: CASSLRGYQETQYF.

The CDR3 region is CASSSSGTGRKEGYTF. The CDR3 nucleotides read TGTGCCAGCAGCTCTTCCGGGACAGGGAGAAAAGAAGGCTACACCTTC. The V call is TRBV7-9, the J call TRBJ1-2; TRBD1 agrees at 9 bases. There are 16 residues in the CDR3. Germline V gives CDR1 SEHNR, CDR2 FQNEAQ (reference sequence). Trimming took 4 bases from V and 8 from J; bases not matched to a gene: 14.

The CDR3 nucleotides are TGTGCCAGCAGCCAAGGTGATGTCAGGCTTAATGAAAAACTGTTTTTT. It codes for CASSQGDVRLNEKLFF. The chain carries TRBV14 and TRBJ1-4; D ambiguous. There are 16 residues in the CDR3. V lost 1 base and J 4 bases, leaving 13 bases between the germline ends. Germline-derived CDR1 and CDR2 are SGHDN and FVKESK.

This clone was recorded once. This chain links TRBV9 with TRBJ1-2, with D tentatively TRBD1 (5 bases). Germline V gene lookup returns CDR1 SGDLS and CDR2 YYNGEE. V lost 0 bases and J 12 bases, leaving 9 bases between the germline ends. This CDR3 has 11 residues. The chain's CDR3 is CASSVDGTNTF. The CDR3 bases are TGTGCCAGCAGCGTAGACGGGACTAACACCTTC.

The table lists this clone with a count of one. The chain couples TRBV30 to TRBJ2-5; TRBD2 aligns across 12 bases. With V trimmed by 4 bases and J by 4 bases, 1 base remained unmatched. The germline gives CDR1 GTSNPN, CDR2 SVGIG (reference sequence). This CDR3 comprises 13 residues. CDR3 amino acids: CAWTTSGGETQYF. DNA of the CDR3: TGTGCCTGGACGACTAGCGGGGGAGAGACCCAGTACTTC.

The chain is built from TRBV27 and TRBJ1-6, with 10 bases aligning to TRBD1. With 4 bases clipped from V and 7 bases from J, the junction kept 7 bases outside the gene matches. CDR1 and CDR2 from the germline V gene are MNHEY and SMNVEV (reference sequence). The CDR3 consists of 16 residues. CDR3 protein: CASSSGQGVWNSPLHF. Written as DNA, the CDR3 is TGTGCCAGCAGTTCAGGACAGGGGGTATGGAATTCACCCCTCCACTTT.

This clone has more than one count but fewer than ten. This chain links TRBV7-9 with TRBJ1-2; D ambiguous. The CDR3 consists of 12 residues. Trimming removed 1 base at V and 8 bases at J, with 8 bases between. Germline assignment: CDR1 SEHNR and CDR2 FQNEAQ (reference sequence). The CDR3 is CASSLGLAGYTF. For the CDR3, the DNA is TGTGCCAGCAGCTTAGGCCTCGCGGGCTACACCTTC.

The chain is built from TRBV10-2 and TRBJ2-1; the match to TRBD1 covers 8 bases. Germline V gene data show CDR1 as WSHSY and CDR2 as SAAADI. V was pared by 6 bases and J by 2 bases, with 6 bases of the junction left unmatched. This CDR3 comprises 15 residues. The CDR3 here is CASSRGTGPYNEQFF. CDR3 bases: TGCGCCAGCAGCCGCGGGACAGGCCCCTACAATGAGCAGTTCTTC.

This clone was recorded only once. The V call is TRBV7-9, the J call TRBJ2-1, with 11 nucleotides matching TRBD2. CDR1 SEHNR and CDR2 FQNEAQ come from the germline V gene (reference sequence). The CDR3 has 13 amino acids. The trim removed 3 bases at V and 9 bases at J, leaving 1 base unmatched. CDR3 region: CASSFSGGGEQFF. The CDR3 coding sequence is TGTGCCAGCAGCTTTAGCGGGGGGGGTGAGCAGTTCTTC.

This chain links TRBV30 with TRBJ1-3; D call uncertain. This CDR3 region has 13 residues. V was shortened by 0 bases and J by 4 bases, with 7 bases between the two germline ends. Germline V CDR1 and CDR2: GTSNPN, SVGIG (reference sequence). Written as DNA, the CDR3 is TGTGCCTGGAGTGTAGACACGGGAAACACCATATATTTT. Translating it yields CAWSVDTGNTIYF.

The V call is TRBV18, the J call TRBJ2-7, with 8 bases lining up with TRBD1. The CDR3 has 14 amino acids. V lost 3 bases, J lost 7 bases, and 8 bases stayed unmatched. Germline V gene lookup returns CDR1 KGHSH and CDR2 LQKENI. In DNA, the CDR3 is TGTGCCAGCTCACCCCAAGGGACAGGCGGAGAGCAGTACTTC. Translating it yields CASSPQGTGGEQYF.

This rearrangement joins TRBV7-8 to TRBJ1-1, with D perhaps TRBD1 (5 bases). The V gene lost 2 bases and the J gene lost 5 bases, with 12 bases spanning the gap. CDR1 is SGHVS and CDR2 is FQNEAQ in the germline V gene. This CDR3 spans 14 amino acids. In DNA, the CDR3 is TGTGCCAGCAGCTTAAGTACAGGAGTAACTGAAGCTTTCTTT. Protein product: CASSLSTGVTEAFF.

The chain joins TRBV18 to TRBJ1-5; possible D gene TRBD1, 6 bases. The CDR3 covers 15 residues. V lost 0 bases to trimming and J lost 4 bases, with 10 bases between them. CDR1 and CDR2 from the germline V gene are KGHSH and LQKENI. The CDR3 loop is CASSPPGTLNQPQHF. CDR3 bases: TGTGCCAGCTCACCACCCGGGACATTAAATCAGCCCCAGCATTTT. The variable domain in full, completed from reference TRBV18 and TRBJ1-5, reads NAGVMQNPRHLVRRRGQEARLRCSPMKGHSHVYWYRQLPEEGLKFMVYLQKENIIDESGMPKERFSAEFPKEGPSILRIQQVVRGDSAAYFCASSPPGTLNQPQHFGDGTRLSIL.

The chain has TRBV6-5 and TRBJ2-7, with D possibly being TRBD2 (6 bases). The CDR3 contains 12 residues. Trimming removed 11 bases at V and 3 bases at J, with 14 bases between. Germline CDR1 reads MNHEY; CDR2 reads SVGAGI. The CDR3 sequence: CAGGTVIYEQYF. CDR3 sequence (DNA): TGTGCCGGAGGGACGGTAATCTACGAGCAGTACTTC.